These 27 T cell receptor beta chains originate from one sample sequenced in a study of blood T cell repertoires in COVID-19. Generated by immunoSEQ multiplex PCR, the TCRdb table keeps only in-frame clones and is missing some. The data hold around 300,000 clones, with around 90% observed a single time. The sequencing sample was made of PBMCs or T cells enriched from blood (not recorded which). These receptors came from a woman in her forties or fifties who had recovered from COVID-19.

The chain has TRBV24-1 and TRBJ2-3; 7 bases match TRBD1. V was pared by 3 bases and J by 3 bases, with 5 bases of the junction left unmatched. The CDR3 has 15 residues. Per germline, CDR1 KGHDR and CDR2 SFDVKD. Written as DNA, the CDR3 is TGTGCCACCAGTGATCCGGGACAGCCGACAGATACGCAGTATTTT. Encoded protein: CATSDPGQPTDTQYF.

V and J are TRBV9 and TRBJ2-7; 11 bases line up with TRBD2. Germline V gene sequence: CDR1 SGDLS, CDR2 YYNGEE. The CDR3 length is 16 residues. J was trimmed by 6 bases and V by 4 bases; bases with no gene match: 12. Written as DNA, the CDR3 is TGTGCCAGCAGCCGAGTCGGAGGGCTAGCGGGAGGCGAGCAGTACTTC. This gives the protein CASSRVGGLAGGEQYF.

The V gene is TRBV28, the J gene TRBJ1-5; D might be TRBD1 (5 bases). CDR3 length: 15 amino acids. The germline V gene encodes CDR1 MDHEN and CDR2 SYDVKM. Trimming took off 5 bases at V and 3 bases at J, with 14 bases between the two ends. CDR3 in amino acids: CASSNRQLLNQPQHF. The CDR3 nucleotides are TGTGCCAGCAGTAACCGACAGTTACTCAATCAGCCCCAGCATTTT.

The chain recombines TRBV28 with TRBJ2-7; 8 bases fit TRBD2. The CDR3 covers 15 residues. V was clipped by 1 base and J by 4 bases; unmatched bases: 6. Looked up from germline, CDR1 is MDHEN and CDR2 is SYDVKM. CDR3 sequence (DNA): TGTGCCAGCAGTTTATTCGGGGGGGCGGGTTACGAGCAGTACTTC. Translation gives CASSLFGGAGYEQYF.

The rearrangement uses TRBV5-5 and TRBJ1-1; a possible D gene is TRBD1 (5 bases). The germline V gene has CDR1 SGHKS and CDR2 YYEKEE (reference sequence). V was shortened by 9 bases and J by 2 bases, with 14 bases between the two germline ends. This CDR3 region has 13 residues. CDR3 coding DNA: TGTGCCATCTCCCTGGACATCAACACTGAAGCTTTCTTT. Protein sequence: CAISLDINTEAFF.

V usage is TRBV6-2 or TRBV6-3 and J usage is TRBJ2-1; TRBD2 aligns across 14 bases. The CDR3 is 15 amino acids. Germline trimming cut 6 bases from V and 9 bases from J; bases unmatched to any gene: 7. Germline V CDR1 and CDR2: MNHEY, SVGEGT. The CDR3 bases are TGTGCCAGCAGCTCCGGGACTAGCGGGAGTGGTGAGCAGTTCTTC. Its protein product is CASSSGTSGSGEQFF.

This clone was detected only once. V and J are TRBV28 and TRBJ2-7, with TRBD1 matching over 7 bases. The germline gives CDR1 MDHEN, CDR2 SYDVKM. The CDR3 is 16 amino acids. Losses at the gene ends were 5 bases for V and 2 bases for J; bases not matched to a gene: 12. CDR3 loop: CASSIVRGLGPYEQYF. The CDR3 nucleotides are TGTGCCAGCAGTATCGTGAGGGGGCTTGGCCCCTACGAGCAGTACTTC.

This chain joins TRBV18 and TRBJ2-1; 16 nucleotides line up with TRBD2. The CDR3 totals 17 residues. V shed 0 bases and J 4 bases; nucleotides not matched to a gene: 0. CDR1 is KGHSH and CDR2 is LQKENI in the germline V gene. DNA for the CDR3: TGTGCCAGCTCACCACCGGGACTAGCGGGAGGGTACAATGAGCAGTTCTTC. Amino acids: CASSPPGLAGGYNEQFF. Complete variable domain (other parts from reference TRBV18 and TRBJ2-1): NAGVMQNPRHLVRRRGQEARLRCSPMKGHSHVYWYRQLPEEGLKFMVYLQKENIIDESGMPKERFSAEFPKEGPSILRIQQVVRGDSAAYFCASSPPGLAGGYNEQFFGPGTRLTVL.

This chain connects TRBV7-6 to TRBJ1-3; unclear D gene. The CDR3 is made up of 14 amino acids. CDR1 is SGHVS and CDR2 is FNYEAQ in the germline V gene. The V end was cut by 2 bases, the J end by 0 bases, with 5 bases between. The CDR3 here is CASSLTDSGNTIYF. CDR3 nucleotide sequence: TGTGCCAGCAGCTTAACAGACTCTGGAAACACCATATATTTT.

The chain is built from TRBV4-3 and TRBJ1-1, with D unresolved. V gave up 4 bases and J gave up 6 bases, with 15 bases separating them. Germline CDR1 is LGHNA and CDR2 is YSLEER. The CDR3 covers 14 residues. DNA of the CDR3: TGCGCCAGCAGCCTCGCGGGAGGGCGGGCTGAAGCTTTCTTT. Its translation is CASSLAGGRAEAFF.

The rearrangement joins TRBV6-4 to TRBJ1-1; D is unresolved. Per germline, CDR1 MRHNA and CDR2 SNTAGT. The CDR3 sequence is 13 residues long. Between the trimmed V and J ends, which lost 2 bases and 3 bases, there was a span of 7 bases. The DNA for the CDR3 is TGTGCCAGCAGTGACAGCTTGTACACTGAAGCTTTCTTT. Protein product: CASSDSLYTEAFF.

V gene TRBV5-6 combines with J gene TRBJ2-1, with D possibly matching TRBD2 (5 bases). Trimming cost V 1 base and J 7 bases, with 15 bases left between them. The CDR3 sequence is 15 residues long. Germline CDR1 is SGHDT and CDR2 is YYEEEE. The CDR3 loop is CASSLRTTRENEQFF. CDR3 coding DNA: TGTGCCAGCAGCTTGCGAACTACAAGGGAGAATGAGCAGTTCTTC.

This rearrangement joins TRBV4-1 to TRBJ2-2, with 8 bases that match TRBD1. The CDR3 consists of 17 residues. Losses at the gene ends were 2 bases for V and 6 bases for J; bases not matched to a gene: 11. Germline CDR1 and CDR2: MGHRA and YSYEKL. The CDR3 loop is CASSQTGVRGLAGELFF. CDR3 in DNA: TGCGCCAGCAGCCAAACAGGGGTCAGGGGGCTTGCCGGGGAGCTGTTTTTT.

CDR3 sequence reads: CASSFTIGGSYEQYF. The CDR3 DNA follows: TGTGCCAGCAGCTTTACTATCGGGGGCTCCTACGAGCAGTACTTC. V is TRBV11-2 and J is TRBJ2-7; weak D call: TRBD2 (6 bases). CDR1 and CDR2 (germline): SGHAT, FQNNGV. This CDR3 contains 15 residues. The V and J ends lost 3 bases and 0 bases respectively, with 12 bases between them.

The chain has TRBV4-1 and TRBJ2-7; 9 nucleotides match TRBD1. The CDR3 is 14 amino acids. The V and J ends lost 4 bases and 3 bases, in that order; junction bases with no gene match: 4. The germline CDR1 and CDR2 sequences are MGHRA and YSYEKL. The DNA of the CDR3 is TGCGCCAGCAGCCGCCGGGACAGGGACTACGAGCAGTACTTC. This sequence encodes CASSRRDRDYEQYF.

This clone came up a few times. The chain's CDR3 is CASSLTGARASGITDTQYF. For the CDR3, the DNA is TGTGCCAGCAGCTTAACGGGAGCGAGGGCTAGCGGGATCACAGATACGCAGTATTTT. This chain connects TRBV7-3 to TRBJ2-3; 9 nucleotides align to TRBD2. Germline lookup yields CDR1 SGHTA and CDR2 FQGTGA. The V segment lost 0 bases and the J segment 2 bases; nucleotides outside the gene matches: 12. The CDR3 contains 19 residues.

This clone has a handful of counts. V and J are TRBV3-1 (or the pseudogene TRBV3-2) and TRBJ2-3; 10 nucleotides agree with TRBD2. The CDR3 has 15 amino acids. Per the germline V gene, CDR1 is LGHDT and CDR2 is YNNKEL (reference sequence). With V trimmed by 5 bases and J by 2 bases, 4 bases remained unmatched. The CDR3 sequence is CASSSTSGATDTQYF. CDR3 in DNA: TGTGCCAGCAGCTCTACTAGCGGGGCCACAGATACGCAGTATTTT.

The chain carries TRBV28 and TRBJ1-1; 8 positions agree with TRBD1. V lost 7 bases to trimming and J lost 6 bases; unmatched junction nucleotides: 10. The germline V gene encodes CDR1 MDHEN and CDR2 SYDVKM. This CDR3 has 14 residues. CDR3 sequence: CASNKDRARAEAFF. In DNA form, the CDR3 reads TGTGCCAGCAATAAGGACAGGGCAAGGGCTGAAGCTTTCTTT.

The V gene is TRBV3-1 (or the pseudogene TRBV3-2), the J gene TRBJ1-5; D is possibly TRBD1 (6 bases). The germline V gene encodes CDR1 LGHDT and CDR2 YNNKEL (reference sequence). The CDR3 covers 15 residues. Deletions cut 4 bases from V and 2 bases from J, with 12 bases between. CDR3 coding DNA: TGTGCCAGCAGCCCCTTGGCAGGGGGCAATCAGCCCCAGCATTTT. Its protein product is CASSPLAGGNQPQHF.

This clone was picked up a small number of times. V usage is TRBV9 and J usage is TRBJ2-7; perhaps TRBD2 as D (5 bases). Trimming removed 0 bases from V and 3 bases from J, with 13 bases in between. The CDR3 is 15 amino acids. CDR1 and CDR2 from the germline V gene are SGDLS and YYNGEE. The CDR3 bases are TGTGCCAGCAGCGTAGACGTGGGAGCGTACTACGAGCAGTACTTC. It encodes CASSVDVGAYYEQYF. Complete variable domain (other parts from reference TRBV9 and TRBJ2-7): DSGVTQTPKHLITATGQRVTLRCSPRSGDLSVYWYQQSLDQGLQFLIQYYNGEERAKGNILERFSAQQFPDLHSELNLSSLELGDSALYFCASSVDVGAYYEQYFGPGTRLTVT.

V usage is TRBV19 and J usage is TRBJ2-2; maybe TRBD1 (5 bases). This CDR3 comprises 15 residues. The V and J ends lost 5 bases and 1 base respectively, with 11 bases between them. Germline CDR1 is LNHDA and CDR2 is SQIVND (reference sequence). Here the CDR3 DNA reads TGTGCCAGTAGTTGGCAGGGTTGGAACACCGGGGAGCTGTTTTTT. Translation: CASSWQGWNTGELFF. The whole variable domain, filled in from reference TRBV19 and TRBJ2-2, reads DGGITQSPKYLFRKEGQNVTLSCEQNLNHDAMYWYRQDPGQGLRLIYYSQIVNDFQKGDIAEGYSVSREKKESFPLTVTSAQKNPTAFYLCASSWQGWNTGELFFGEGSRLTVL.

The chain carries TRBV7-8 and TRBJ2-1; 8 bases map to TRBD2. CDR1 is SGHVS, CDR2 FQNEAQ, per germline. V was pared by 5 bases and J by 3 bases, with 9 bases of the junction left unmatched. This CDR3 is 16 amino acids long. The DNA of the CDR3 is TGTGCCAGCAGCAGGAAAGCGGGAGCGGACTACAATGAGCAGTTCTTC. Amino acid sequence: CASSRKAGADYNEQFF.

The rearrangement uses TRBV5-1 and TRBJ2-1; D might be TRBD2 (5 bases). This CDR3 region has 14 residues. The germline gives CDR1 SGHRS, CDR2 YFSETQ. V was cut by 2 bases and J by 2 bases, with 8 bases left in between. This chain's CDR3 is CASSFGETYNEQFF. Written as DNA, the CDR3 is TGCGCCAGCAGCTTTGGGGAGACCTACAATGAGCAGTTCTTC. Variable domain in full (rest from reference TRBV5-1 and TRBJ2-1): KAGVTQTPRYLIKTRGQQVTLSCSPISGHRSVSWYQQTPGQGLQFLFEYFSETQRNKGNFPGRFSGRQFSNSRSEMNVSTLELGDSALYLCASSFGETYNEQFFGPGTRLTVL.

The sample holds one count of this clone. V and J are TRBV7-9 and TRBJ1-1; TRBD1 matches at 7 bases. After removal of 2 bases from V and 6 bases from J, the junction contained 6 bases not matched to a gene. Germline V CDR1 and CDR2: SEHNR, FQNEAQ (reference sequence). The length of the CDR3 is 14 residues. The CDR3 loop is CASSLQGVPAEAFF. The CDR3 bases are TGTGCCAGCAGCTTACAGGGGGTCCCCGCTGAAGCTTTCTTT.

This clone was counted between two and nine times. The gene calls are TRBV15 and TRBJ1-4; D perhaps matches TRBD1 (5 bases). V lost 1 base and J lost 6, with 15 bases in between. The germline gives CDR1 LNHNV, CDR2 YYDKDF (reference sequence). The CDR3 spans 16 residues. CDR3 coding DNA: TGTGCCACCAGCAGAGGTCAGGGTATTGTGTATGAAAAACTGTTTTTT. Encoded protein: CATSRGQGIVYEKLFF.

The chain joins TRBV4-2 to TRBJ1-5; tentatively, D is TRBD1 (5 bases). The V end was cut by 4 bases, the J end by 6 bases, with 16 bases between. CDR3 length: 15 amino acids. CDR1 and CDR2 from the germline V gene are LGHNA and YNFKEQ. The CDR3, as DNA: TGTGCCAGCAGCCGTAGCGGGGGTGGCGGTCAGCCCCAGCATTTT. Translated, it gives CASSRSGGGGQPQHF.

The CDR3 DNA reads as TGTGCCAGCAGCCAAGATAGAAACAATGAGCAGTTCTTC. This encodes CASSQDRNNEQFF. The chain combines TRBV4-2 with TRBJ2-1; no definite D call. There are 13 residues in the CDR3. The V and J ends lost 0 bases and 5 bases respectively, with 5 bases between them. CDR1 and CDR2 from the germline V gene are LGHNA and YNFKEQ.